The subject of this entry is one TCR beta chain. What it binds is not known. These data come from a study of CD8 T cells in ankylosing spondylitis. Findings and caveats of the study: Those disease-linked clones were CD8+; they were also relatively rare in peripheral blood. Blood from ankylosing spondylitis patients appeared to carry a characteristic roughly eight-variant TCR beta motif. Enrichment of disease-linked clones was reportedly significant in matched ankylosing spondylitis synovial fluid.

After removal of 6 bases from V and 8 bases from J, the junction contained 10 bases not matched to a gene. Germline CDR1 and CDR2: ENHRY and SYGVKD. This CDR3 region has 15 residues. Each TCR beta library was made by quantitative 5'-RACE that incorporated molecular barcodes. TCRdb used MiXCR to reprocess the 5' RACE reads, holding one entry per CDR3 protein. In the table there are approximately 290,000 distinct CDR3 sequences, less than 25% of which are singletons. The receptor's source is a female donor with ankylosing spondylitis or in good health (not recorded which). What was sequenced was blood, either unsorted or a sorted T cell fraction (not recorded which). The J gene is TRBJ1-4, the V gene TRBV10-3, with TRBD1 matching 9 bases. CDR3 in amino acids: CAISEPGQGAEKLFF. Here the CDR3 DNA reads TGTGCCATCAGCGAACCGGGACAGGGAGCCGAAAAACTGTTTTTT.